The 32 T cell receptor beta chains listed next were all sequenced from one sample in a study of T cell changes during pregnancy in multiple sclerosis. Clones were read by immunoSEQ multiplex PCR, and TCRdb kept only the in-frame ones, dropping some. Here the sample spans 35,000 to 50,000 clones, roughly 90% being singletons. Input material: PBMCs (not recorded whether the cells were cultured). The receptors here all came from a female donor with multiple sclerosis, enrolled in a pregnancy study.

The V call is TRBV7-2, the J call TRBJ1-1; no definite D call. CDR3 length: 15 amino acids. Germline V gene data show CDR1 as SGHTA and CDR2 as FQGNSA. Trimming shortened V by 2 bases and J by 0 bases, and 10 bases separated the two germline ends. CDR3 protein: CASSLWPGLNTEAFF. CDR3 in DNA: TGTGCCAGCAGCTTATGGCCCGGGTTGAACACTGAAGCTTTCTTT.

This chain links TRBV29-1 with TRBJ2-7; 8 nucleotides match TRBD1. The CDR3 contains 16 residues. J gave up 4 bases and V 4 bases, and 15 bases lay outside the gene matches. CDR1 SQVTM and CDR2 ANQGSEA come from the germline V gene. CDR3 in amino acids: CSVGLFSGGPRYEQYF. The CDR3 DNA follows: TGCAGCGTTGGACTCTTTTCAGGGGGCCCCAGGTACGAGCAGTACTTC.

The rearrangement uses TRBV4-1 and TRBJ2-7; D may correspond to TRBD1 or TRBD2 (5 bases each). Germline V gene lookup returns CDR1 MGHRA and CDR2 YSYEKL. CDR3 length equals 12 residues. With 1 base removed from V and 5 bases from J, the gap between germline ends came to 6 bases. CDR3 residues: CASSQGDHEQYF. CDR3 in DNA: TGCGCCAGCAGCCAAGGGGACCACGAGCAGTACTTC.

This sequence joins TRBV10-2 and TRBJ1-5, with 8 bases fitting TRBD1. The length of the CDR3 is 16 residues. With 3 bases clipped from V and 5 bases from J, the junction kept 9 bases outside the gene matches. CDR1 WSHSY and CDR2 SAAADI come from the germline V gene. The CDR3 DNA sequence: TGCGCCAGCAGTGATCAAGGACAGGGAATCGATCAGCCCCAGCATTTT. Its translation: CASSDQGQGIDQPQHF.

The chain links TRBV13 to TRBJ2-7; D may be TRBD1 or TRBD2 (5 bases each). Trimming pared 0 bases from V and 0 bases from J, leaving 9 bases between. This CDR3 is built from 15 residues. Looked up from germline, CDR1 is PRHDT and CDR2 is FYEKMQ (reference sequence). In DNA form, the CDR3 reads TGTGCCAGCAGCTTAGGGGGGGAAGGCTCCTACGAGCAGTACTTC. As protein: CASSLGGEGSYEQYF. Together with reference TRBV13 and TRBJ2-7, the CDR3 gives the full variable domain: AAGVIQSPRHLIKEKRETATLKCYPIPRHDTVYWYQQGPGQDPQFLISFYEKMQSDKGSIPDRFSAQQFSDYHSELNMSSLELGDSALYFCASSLGGEGSYEQYFGPGTRLTVT.

The chain combines TRBV5-1 with TRBJ1-3; 8 bases agree with TRBD1. V gave up 3 bases and J gave up 0 bases; unmatched junction bases: 5. The CDR3 loop spans 16 amino acids. The germline V gene encodes CDR1 SGHRS and CDR2 YFSETQ. DNA of the CDR3: TGCGCCAGCAGCTCGTCACAGGGGGTCTCTGGAAACACCATATATTTT. It encodes CASSSSQGVSGNTIYF.

The chain links TRBV2 to TRBJ2-3; 9 bases align to TRBD1. The V gene's germline CDR1 is SNHLY and CDR2 FYNNEI. CDR3 size: 14 residues. The V segment lost 7 bases and the J segment 4 bases; nucleotides outside the gene matches: 6. The CDR3 loop reads CASTGQGLSDTQYF. The DNA of the CDR3 is TGTGCCAGCACTGGACAGGGGCTCTCAGATACGCAGTATTTT.

This clone came up once. The chain combines TRBV2 with TRBJ2-7; TRBD1 agrees at 7 bases. This CDR3 region has 14 residues. The J segment lost 1 base and the V segment lost 10 bases, leaving 10 bases of the junction unmatched. In germline, CDR1 is SNHLY, CDR2 FYNNEI. The CDR3 DNA reads as TGTGCCAACAGAAGACAGGGCAGATCCTACGAGCAGTACTTC. Its protein is CANRRQGRSYEQYF. Filled out from reference TRBV2 and TRBJ2-7, the complete variable domain reads EPEVTQTPSHQVTQMGQEVILRCVPISNHLYFYWYRQILGQKVEFLVSFYNNEISEKSEIFDDQFSVERPDGSNFTLKIRSTKLEDSAMYFCANRRQGRSYEQYFGPGTRLTVT.

V usage is TRBV18 and J usage is TRBJ2-7, with D unresolved. This CDR3 has 16 amino acids. The germline V gene has CDR1 KGHSH and CDR2 LQKENI. V was clipped by 1 base and J by 6 bases, with 19 bases between them. The CDR3 DNA sequence: TGTGCCAGCTCACCACTAGTTTTAACGGGTTCAGGCGAGCAGTACTTC. Protein product: CASSPLVLTGSGEQYF.

This chain connects TRBV11-2 to TRBJ2-7; D may correspond to TRBD1 or TRBD2 (7 bases each). This CDR3 region has 14 residues. Trimming pared 3 bases from V and 5 bases from J, leaving 14 bases between. Germline V gene sequence: CDR1 SGHAT, CDR2 FQNNGV. CDR3 bases: TGTGCCAGCAGCTTGGGAGGGACAGCCAACGAGCAGTACTTC. Amino acid sequence: CASSLGGTANEQYF.

V and J are TRBV7-2 and TRBJ1-1; 8 nucleotides match TRBD1. The CDR3 runs to 14 residues. In germline, CDR1 is SGHTA, CDR2 FQGNSA. The V and J ends lost 5 bases and 3 bases, in that order; junction bases with no gene match: 5. CDR3 sequence (DNA): TGTGCCAGCAGCGAGGGGACAGGACACACTGAAGCTTTCTTT. This sequence encodes CASSEGTGHTEAFF.

This sequence joins TRBV6-5 and TRBJ1-1; D is possibly TRBD1 (6 bases). Between the trimmed V and J ends, which lost 7 bases and 4 bases, there was a span of 13 bases. Per the germline V gene, CDR1 is MNHEY and CDR2 is SVGAGI. The CDR3 contains 13 residues. The CDR3 coding sequence is TGTGCCAGCACCCCAGGGGCAGGCACTGAAGCTTTCTTT. Translating gives CASTPGAGTEAFF.

The chain employs TRBV27 and TRBJ2-7; maybe TRBD1 (6 bases). Germline-derived CDR1 and CDR2 are MNHEY and SMNVEV (reference sequence). The ends were cut back, 5 bases at V and 3 bases at J, with 14 bases in the middle. This CDR3 has 14 amino acids. CDR3 in amino acids: CASSPNDRNYEQYF. The CDR3, as DNA: TGTGCCAGCAGTCCAAACGACAGGAACTACGAGCAGTACTTC.

CDR3 sequence reads: CAGSTAGSTDTQYF. For the CDR3, the DNA is TGTGCCGGAAGTACAGCGGGTAGCACAGATACGCAGTATTTT. V gene TRBV9 combines with J gene TRBJ2-3; D possibly corresponds to TRBD2 (6 bases). The CDR3 is made up of 14 amino acids. The V end was cut by 10 bases, the J end by 0 bases, with 15 bases between. CDR1 is SGDLS, CDR2 YYNGEE, per germline. The complete variable domain, with remaining parts taken from reference TRBV9 and TRBJ2-3, reads DSGVTQTPKHLITATGQRVTLRCSPRSGDLSVYWYQQSLDQGLQFLIQYYNGEERAKGNILERFSAQQFPDLHSELNLSSLELGDSALYFCAGSTAGSTDTQYFGPGTRLTVL.

This rearrangement joins TRBV18 to TRBJ1-3; no clear D. This CDR3 spans 14 amino acids. Germline V gene sequence: CDR1 KGHSH, CDR2 LQKENI. Trimming took off 3 bases at V and 4 bases at J, with 10 bases between the two ends. The CDR3 DNA sequence: TGTGCCAGCTCACCCCGTTCCGTCGGAAACACCATATATTTT. It is translated as CASSPRSVGNTIYF.

The chain employs TRBV5-4 and TRBJ2-7, with D perhaps assigned TRBD1 or TRBD2 (6 bases each). This CDR3 is built from 14 residues. The V gene's germline CDR1 is SGHNT and CDR2 YYREEE (reference sequence). V lost 10 bases, J lost 1 base, and 18 bases lay in between. The CDR3 spells CAAKEGGGSYEQYF. CDR3 nucleotide sequence: TGTGCCGCCAAAGAGGGGGGCGGTTCCTACGAGCAGTACTTC.

The V and J genes are TRBV19 and TRBJ1-1; D might be TRBD1 (5 bases). The CDR3 runs 12 residues. V lost 7 bases and J 1 base, leaving 7 bases between the germline ends. The germline V gene has CDR1 LNHDA and CDR2 SQIVND (reference sequence). For the CDR3, the DNA is TGTGCCAGTATTGGGGGGAACACTGAAGCTTTCTTT. Protein sequence: CASIGGNTEAFF.

The V call is TRBV5-1, the J call TRBJ1-1; TRBD1 might be the D (5 bases). The germline V gene encodes CDR1 SGHRS and CDR2 YFSETQ. V was pared by 0 bases and J by 3 bases, with 15 bases between. The CDR3 is 16 amino acids. This chain's CDR3 is CASSLVGDEAHTEAFF. The CDR3 bases are TGCGCCAGCAGCTTGGTCGGGGACGAAGCGCACACTGAAGCTTTCTTT.

The J gene is TRBJ2-1, the V gene TRBV5-4; 14 bases match TRBD2. Germline V CDR1 and CDR2: SGHNT, YYREEE (reference sequence). The CDR3 length is 19 residues. V dropped 5 bases and J dropped 4; count of bases not matched to a gene: 14. The CDR3, as DNA: TGTGCCAGCAGACATTCGACTAGCGGGAGGGCCTTTAGGTACAATGAGCAGTTCTTC. This codes for CASRHSTSGRAFRYNEQFF.

This clone was observed a handful of times. V and J are TRBV28 and TRBJ2-3; D is ambiguous. Looked up from germline, CDR1 is MDHEN and CDR2 is SYDVKM. This CDR3 contains 17 residues. V dropped 1 base and J dropped 2 bases, with 16 bases sitting between them. The CDR3 nucleotides are TGTGCCAGCAGTTTATTCAGGACCCAATTTTTCACAGATACGCAGTATTTT. It specifies CASSLFRTQFFTDTQYF.

The chain is built from TRBV5-6 and TRBJ2-5; TRBD1 is a possible D gene (6 bases). The length of the CDR3 is 16 residues. V was clipped by 4 bases and J by 1 base, with 17 bases between them. From germline, CDR1 is SGHDT and CDR2 YYEEEE. The CDR3 DNA is TGTGCCAGCAGCACACGTTCGACAGGAGGCCAAGAGACCCAGTACTTC. This translates into CASSTRSTGGQETQYF.

The rearrangement joins TRBV27 to TRBJ1-5, with D unresolved. This CDR3 is built from 15 residues. The V and J ends lost 5 bases and 0 bases respectively, with 11 bases between them. Germline V CDR1 and CDR2: MNHEY, SMNVEV (reference sequence). CDR3 in amino acids: CASSPSTYSNQPQHF. As DNA, the CDR3 is TGTGCCAGCAGTCCCTCCACCTATAGCAATCAGCCCCAGCATTTT.

This chain joins TRBV6-1 and TRBJ1-2, with D possibly TRBD1 on 5 matching bases. This CDR3 region has 13 residues. Germline lookup yields CDR1 MNHNS and CDR2 SASEGT. V lost 3 bases, J lost 7 bases, and 12 bases lay in between. This chain's CDR3 is CASSDRGFRGYTF. In DNA, the CDR3 is TGTGCCAGCAGTGATAGGGGTTTTCGTGGCTACACCTTC.

The gene calls are TRBV21-1 and TRBJ2-2. TRBV21-1 is a recognized pseudogene. CDR3 length: 19 residues. The CDR3 loop reads CASSNYFMGKLSDTGELFF. In DNA, the CDR3 is TGTGCCAGCAGCAATTATTTTATGGGGAAATTATCGGACACCGGGGAGCTGTTTTTT.

J is TRBJ1-5 and V is TRBV19; no clear D gene. This CDR3 contains 11 residues. Trimming shortened V by 8 bases and J by 6 bases, and 8 bases separated the two germline ends. CDR1 is LNHDA and CDR2 is SQIVND in the germline V gene (reference sequence). The CDR3 DNA is TGTGCCAGTGGGGAGGCTCAGCCCCAGCATTTT. This sequence encodes CASGEAQPQHF.

The rearrangement links TRBV6-6 to TRBJ1-1; 9 bases fit TRBD1. Germline lookup yields CDR1 MNHNY and CDR2 SVGAGI (reference sequence). There are 16 residues in the CDR3. V was clipped by 7 bases and J by 4 bases; unmatched bases: 13. CDR3 sequence: CASNAGQGPVGTEAFF. In DNA, the CDR3 is TGTGCCAGCAATGCCGGACAGGGGCCAGTGGGCACTGAAGCTTTCTTT.

CDR3 sequence: CASSLRRGDTQYF. The CDR3 region has the DNA TGTGCCAGCAGCCTAAGACGGGGGGATACGCAGTATTTT. The chain carries TRBV7-3 and TRBJ2-3; D possibly corresponds to TRBD2 (6 bases). The CDR3 covers 13 residues. Between the trimmed V and J ends, which lost 5 bases and 6 bases, there was a span of 12 bases. Germline V gene sequence: CDR1 SGHTA, CDR2 FQGTGA.

The chain is built from TRBV27 and TRBJ1-5; the D is unclear. This CDR3 is 15 amino acids long. The V end was cut by 3 bases, the J end by 3 bases, with 12 bases between. From germline, CDR1 is MNHEY and CDR2 SMNVEV (reference sequence). This CDR3 is CASSFGRMDNQPQHF. CDR3 sequence (DNA): TGTGCCAGCAGTTTCGGCAGAATGGACAATCAGCCCCAGCATTTT.

The rearrangement links TRBV4-3 to TRBJ1-1, with no clear D. This CDR3 spans 15 amino acids. V was trimmed by 0 bases and J by 1 base, leaving 9 bases between them. Germline V gene data show CDR1 as LGHNA and CDR2 as YSLEER. CDR3 nucleotides: TGCGCCAGCAGCCAAGATCCGGCAAAGAACACTGAAGCTTTCTTT. The encoded protein is CASSQDPAKNTEAFF.

The V call is TRBV2, the J call TRBJ2-3; 7 bases match TRBD2. This CDR3 has 16 amino acids. Germline V CDR1 and CDR2: SNHLY, FYNNEI. V dropped 3 bases and J dropped 0; count of bases not matched to a gene: 6. The CDR3 sequence: CASSELAETSTDTQYF. The DNA for the CDR3 is TGTGCCAGCAGTGAGCTAGCGGAGACTAGCACAGATACGCAGTATTTT.

The V and J genes are TRBV27 and TRBJ2-5; TRBD2 matches 13 bases. The J segment lost 1 base and the V segment lost 4 bases, leaving 3 bases of the junction unmatched. The CDR3 runs 16 residues. The germline V gene encodes CDR1 MNHEY and CDR2 SMNVEV (reference sequence). The CDR3 sequence: CASSSGTSGIQETQYF. CDR3 nucleotides: TGTGCCAGCAGTTCCGGGACTAGCGGGATCCAAGAGACCCAGTACTTC.

The chain uses TRBV29-1 and TRBJ2-7; maybe TRBD2 (6 bases). With 5 bases removed from V and 3 bases from J, the gap between germline ends came to 11 bases. Germline-derived CDR1 and CDR2 are SQVTM and ANQGSEA. This CDR3 spans 12 amino acids. CDR3 nucleotide sequence: TGCAGCGTTAGGGACTGGATCTACGAGCAGTACTTC. This gives the protein CSVRDWIYEQYF.